What follows are 30 T cell receptor beta chains derived from one specimen sequenced in a study of metastatic and nonmetastatic thyroid tumors (TCRdb year 2020). No patient had received any treatment before thyroid surgery. Preparation of the library involved PCR. The sequencer listed for this sample is Illumina HiSeq 4000. TCRdb applied fastp at Q25 and MiXCR to the public reads, then kept only in-frame beta chains. Within this sample are some 55,000 clones, with 20% to 25% of them counted one time only. Roughly 3.7% of the sample rests with the top ten. Material: blood. These receptors came from a female donor with papillary thyroid cancer or a benign thyroid nodule (not recorded which). Some clones in this sample may be carry-over from other donors' samples.

In its sample, this clone was seen many times. V is TRBV19 and J is TRBJ1-1; D is uncertain. The CDR3 has 13 amino acids. Per the germline V gene, CDR1 is LNHDA and CDR2 is SQIVND (reference sequence). V was shortened by 6 bases and J by 1 base, with 9 bases between the two germline ends. The CDR3 bases are TGTGCCAGTAGCAAACTAGAGAACACTGAAGCTTTCTTT. Translated: CASSKLENTEAFF. The variable domain in full, completed from reference TRBV19 and TRBJ1-1, reads DGGITQSPKYLFRKEGQNVTLSCEQNLNHDAMYWYRQDPGQGLRLIYYSQIVNDFQKGDIAEGYSVSREKKESFPLTVTSAQKNPTAFYLCASSKLENTEAFFGQGTRLTVV.

The rearrangement links TRBV6-1 to TRBJ1-1; no definite D call. The CDR3 loop spans 16 amino acids. Germline V gene lookup returns CDR1 MNHNS and CDR2 SASEGT. V lost 5 bases to trimming and J lost 2 bases, with 18 bases between them. CDR3 protein: CASSRVWAWCNTEAFF. CDR3 nucleotides: TGTGCCAGCAGTCGCGTGTGGGCTTGGTGTAACACTGAAGCTTTCTTT.

This clone was counted ten times or more. Written as DNA, the CDR3 is TGTGCCAGCAGCCCGGGGACCCGGAGGGGAACAGCGGGTGAGCAGTTCTTC. It yields the protein CASSPGTRRGTAGEQFF. V and J are TRBV7-2 and TRBJ2-1; D possibly corresponds to TRBD2 (6 bases). This CDR3 is built from 17 residues. Trimming took off 5 bases at V and 9 bases at J, with 26 bases between the two ends. Germline V gene sequence: CDR1 SGHTA, CDR2 FQGNSA.

This clone was seen repeatedly, ten times or more. Written as DNA, the CDR3 is TGTGCCAGCAGCTTGGTCCCCGGGACAGGGGGCGGCTACACCTTC. Amino acids: CASSLVPGTGGGYTF. This chain links TRBV5-6 with TRBJ1-2; TRBD1 aligns across 12 bases. The CDR3 totals 15 residues. Germline values: CDR1 SGHDT, CDR2 YYEEEE. The V segment lost 0 bases and the J segment 8 bases; nucleotides outside the gene matches: 5. Supplemented by reference TRBV5-6 and TRBJ1-2, the full variable domain reads DAGVTQSPTHLIKTRGQQVTLRCSPKSGHDTVSWYQQALGQGPQFIFQYYEEEERQRGNFPDRFSGHQFPNYSSELNVNALLLGDSALYLCASSLVPGTGGGYTFGSGTRLTVV.

This clone showed up many times. The chain joins TRBV7-2 to TRBJ2-5; D perhaps matches TRBD2 (5 bases). The V gene's germline CDR1 is SGHTA and CDR2 FQGNSA. The CDR3 is 12 residues long. Trimming stripped 3 bases from V and 4 bases from J, with 6 bases between. CDR3 sequence: CASSLGAETQYF. CDR3 DNA sequence: TGTGCCAGCAGCTTGGGAGCAGAGACCCAGTACTTC.

The V and J genes are TRBV6-5 and TRBJ2-2, with a possible D match to TRBD2 (5 bases). V dropped 4 bases and J dropped 7 bases, with 25 bases sitting between them. The CDR3 covers 18 residues. The germline gives CDR1 MNHEY, CDR2 SVGAGI. For the CDR3, the DNA is TGTGCCAGCAGTTCGCTTTCTAGCCGGAGTAAGAATGTCGGGGAGCTGTTTTTT. Its translation: CASSSLSSRSKNVGELFF.

This clone was found many times. This chain joins TRBV5-1 and TRBJ2-1; D is uncertain. This CDR3 region has 13 residues. Germline-derived CDR1 and CDR2 are SGHRS and YFSETQ. Trimming stripped 0 bases from V and 5 bases from J, with 6 bases between. Written as DNA, the CDR3 is TGCGCCAGCAGCTTGGAGATCCACAATGAGCAGTTCTTC. This sequence encodes CASSLEIHNEQFF.

This clone appeared a few times. This may arise from a read error, as a much more abundant clone is one base away. V gene TRBV2 combines with J gene TRBJ1-3, with D uncertain. CDR3 length: 13 amino acids. Germline V lookup: CDR1 SNHLY, CDR2 FYNNEI. V lost 7 bases and J lost 2, with 9 bases in between. The CDR3 nucleotides are TGTGCCAGCACCCAGTGCCCTGGAAACACCATATATTTT. It translates to CASTQCPGNTIYF.

This clone was counted many times. V gene TRBV5-1 combines with J gene TRBJ2-5, with TRBD2 matching over 8 bases. CDR1 is SGHRS and CDR2 is YFSETQ in the germline V gene. There are 15 residues in the CDR3. With V trimmed by 4 bases and J by 5 bases, 10 bases remained unmatched. The CDR3 region is CASSPAGEGGETQYF. The CDR3, as DNA: TGCGCCAGCAGCCCAGCGGGAGAGGGCGGGGAGACCCAGTACTTC.

The chain uses TRBV20-1 and TRBJ2-3; D perhaps matches TRBD1 (6 bases). CDR1 and CDR2 from the germline V gene are DFQATT and SNEGSKA (reference sequence). This CDR3 spans 17 amino acids. Trimming stripped 3 bases from V and 8 bases from J, with 27 bases between. The CDR3 DNA is TGCAGTGCTAGCGGACAGCTCTCGATGTATGGTTCGGGTACGCAGTATTTT. It translates to CSASGQLSMYGSGTQYF.

A word on this clone: This likely comes from a read error, as the CDR3 has no conserved phenylalanine or tryptophan at its end. The DNA is left out, because the CDR3 cannot be placed on it with certainty; the CDR3 is given as TCRdb lists it. The gene calls are TRBV27 and TRBJ1-1; the DNA was not used to check the table's D call, TRBD1. In germline, CDR1 is MNHEY, CDR2 SMNVEV (reference sequence). The CDR3 contains 14 residues when both ends are counted. This CDR3 reads CASRLDRGSTEDFI.

This clone has at least ten counts. V is TRBV11-2 and J is TRBJ2-1; D may be TRBD2 (5 bases). This CDR3 has 15 amino acids. Germline V gene lookup returns CDR1 SGHAT and CDR2 FQNNGV. V shed 3 bases and J shed 9 bases, with 18 bases lying between them. The CDR3 nucleotides are TGTGCCAGCAGCTTTGCTGCAGACTACATCAGTGAGCAGTTCTTC. Its translation: CASSFAADYISEQFF.

As regards this clone: Possible read error: a much larger clone is one base away. The rearrangement joins TRBV6-1 to TRBJ1-2; no definite D call. The germline V gene encodes CDR1 MNHNS and CDR2 SASEGT. V was clipped by 5 bases and J by 0 bases, with 13 bases between them. This CDR3 region has 15 residues. This chain's CDR3 is CASSRTHAANYGYTF. The DNA for the CDR3 is TGTGCCAGCAGTCGGACCCATGCAGCTAACTATGGCTACACCTTC.

This clone has just a few counts. A much larger clone lies a single base off, so this may be a read error. This sample also contains other DNA sequences that code for the same CDR3. The chain has TRBV20-1 and TRBJ1-1; D is possibly TRBD1 (6 bases). The CDR3 runs 14 residues. The V end was cut by 7 bases, the J end by 0 bases, with 15 bases between. The germline V gene encodes CDR1 DFQATT and CDR2 SNEGSKA (reference sequence). The CDR3 sequence is CSVSRGAMNTEAFF. The CDR3 nucleotides are TGCAGTGTTAGCAGGGGTGCAATGAACACTGAAGCTTTCTTT.

The chain is built from TRBV30 and TRBJ1-5; 12 positions agree with TRBD1. The CDR3 is 14 amino acids. Per germline, CDR1 GTSNPN and CDR2 SVGIG (reference sequence). V was clipped by 4 bases and J by 6 bases; unmatched bases: 4. The CDR3 coding sequence is TGTGCCTGGACCGGGACAGGGGGCCGTCAGCCCCAGCATTTT. Its protein product is CAWTGTGGRQPQHF.

This clone was seen at least ten times. This chain uses TRBV5-1 with TRBJ2-1; 7 bases line up with TRBD2. The CDR3 spans 16 residues. V was clipped by 4 bases and J by 1 base; unmatched bases: 8. In germline, CDR1 is SGHRS, CDR2 YFSETQ. CDR3 residues: CASSGGGSSSYNEQFF. Written as DNA, the CDR3 is TGCGCCAGCAGCGGTGGCGGGAGTAGTTCCTACAATGAGCAGTTCTTC.

This clone occurred many times. This sequence joins TRBV2 and TRBJ1-2, with D perhaps matching TRBD1 (5 bases). The CDR3 is 13 amino acids. The V and J ends lost 4 bases and 7 bases respectively, with 13 bases between them. Germline loops: CDR1 SNHLY, CDR2 FYNNEI. CDR3 sequence reads: CASSVSQGSGYTF. The CDR3 bases are TGTGCCAGCAGTGTGAGCCAGGGATCTGGCTACACCTTC.

With regard to this clone: Other nucleotide sequences in the sample specify the same CDR3. The V call is TRBV20-1, the J call TRBJ2-7; 8 bases are shared with TRBD1. J was trimmed by 3 bases and V by 2 bases; bases with no gene match: 12. The CDR3 runs to 16 residues. Germline V gene sequence: CDR1 DFQATT, CDR2 SNEGSKA (reference sequence). The CDR3 coding sequence is TGCAGTGCTAGAACCCCAACCGGCACAGGGGGCTACGAGCAGTACTTC. It specifies CSARTPTGTGGYEQYF.

This clone was recorded at least ten times. The V gene is TRBV20-1, the J gene TRBJ2-7; weak D call: TRBD2 (5 bases). The CDR3 loop spans 17 amino acids. V lost 2 bases, J lost 3 bases, and 23 bases lay in between. Germline values: CDR1 DFQATT, CDR2 SNEGSKA (reference sequence). CDR3 protein: CSARTPPLGGRHYEQYF. The DNA of the CDR3 is TGCAGTGCTAGAACCCCCCCACTTGGAGGTAGGCACTACGAGCAGTACTTC.

Worth noting for this clone: This may be a read error, as it is one base from a much larger clone. This sequence joins TRBV5-5 and TRBJ1-1; D ambiguous. The CDR3 covers 14 residues. V lost 1 base and J 4 bases, leaving 11 bases between the germline ends. The germline V gene encodes CDR1 SGHKS and CDR2 YYEKEE (reference sequence). The CDR3 DNA reads TGTGCCAGCAGCTTGTACGGAGAGTGCACTGAAGCTTTCTTT. Its translation is CASSLYGECTEAFF.

As to this clone: Here the CDR3 omits its conserved ending phenylalanine or tryptophan, so a read error is the likely source. It is unclear where the CDR3 begins or ends on the DNA, so no DNA is shown, and the CDR3 is as TCRdb lists it. The genes are TRBV6-1 and TRBJ1-1. Per the germline V gene, CDR1 is MNHNS and CDR2 is SASEGT. The CDR3 is 14 amino acids long, termini counted. CDR3 sequence: CASRHMGGDTESFY.

As to this clone: A read error may produce the germline difference seen at one junction end. V usage is TRBV12-3 or TRBV12-4 and J usage is TRBJ1-1, with D unclear. This CDR3 region has 12 residues. The CDR3 region has the DNA TGTGCCAGCAGTTTACTAGCAACGAGGGCTTTATTT. Translation: CASSLLATRALF.

This clone showed up many times. The chain is built from TRBV28 and TRBJ2-7, with TRBD2 matching 14 bases. CDR1 and CDR2 (germline): MDHEN, SYDVKM. The CDR3 runs 17 residues. The ends lost 1 base at V and 4 bases at J; junction bases unmatched: 6. The CDR3 spells CASSLSIRLAGGYEQYF. The CDR3 DNA is TGTGCCAGCAGTTTATCGATCCGACTAGCGGGAGGGTACGAGCAGTACTTC.

This clone was counted at least ten times. V is TRBV5-1 and J is TRBJ2-1; a weak D match, TRBD2 (5 bases). The CDR3 has 13 residues. Per germline, CDR1 SGHRS and CDR2 YFSETQ. The V and J ends lost 7 bases and 8 bases respectively, with 16 bases between them. CDR3 sequence: CASSLAGSDEQFF. The CDR3 bases are TGCGCCAGCTCCCTTGCGGGTTCCGATGAGCAGTTCTTC.

This clone occurred many times. V usage is TRBV12-5 and J usage is TRBJ2-2; D remains unclear. There are 15 residues in the CDR3. Germline V gene sequence: CDR1 LGHNT, CDR2 FRNRAP. Trimming removed 3 bases at V and 0 bases at J, with 8 bases between. The CDR3 region has the DNA TGTGCTAGTGGTTTCGACTTATCGAACACCGGGGAGCTGTTTTTT. It specifies CASGFDLSNTGELFF. Using reference TRBV12-5 and TRBJ2-2 for the parts outside the CDR3, the full variable domain is DARVTQTPRHKVTEMGQEVTMRCQPILGHNTVFWYRQTMMQGLELLAYFRNRAPLDDSGMPKDRFSAEMPDATLATLKIQPSEPRDSAVYFCASGFDLSNTGELFFGEGSRLTVL.

This clone was counted ten times or more. This rearrangement joins TRBV4-2 to TRBJ2-7; 7 bases map to TRBD1. J gave up 4 bases and V 3 bases, and 6 bases lay outside the gene matches. This CDR3 is 14 amino acids long. Germline CDR1 LGHNA, CDR2 YNFKEQ. CDR3 DNA: TGTGCCAGCAGCCATAGACAGGGTAGATACGAGCAGTACTTC. Translating gives CASSHRQGRYEQYF.

This clone is labeled as large. The chain combines TRBV30 with TRBJ2-7; TRBD1 or TRBD2 may be the D gene (5 bases each). Trimming took off 1 base at V and 7 bases at J, with 8 bases between the two ends. This CDR3 has 11 amino acids. CDR1 is GTSNPN and CDR2 is SVGIG in the germline V gene (reference sequence). The CDR3 loop reads CAWSGGREQYF. The CDR3 DNA is TGTGCCTGGAGTGGGGGGAGAGAGCAGTACTTC.

This clone was detected ten times or more. This sequence joins TRBV5-1 and TRBJ2-3, with 10 bases lining up with TRBD1. Germline loops: CDR1 SGHRS, CDR2 YFSETQ. V was pared by 1 base and J by 4 bases, with 6 bases of the junction left unmatched. The CDR3 has 16 residues. In nucleotides, the CDR3 is TGCGCCAGCAGCTTGAATGGGGACAGGGGTTCAGATACGCAGTATTTT. This gives the protein CASSLNGDRGSDTQYF.

Points on this clone: At one of its ends the junction is not consistent with the germline gene, which may arise from a read error. The CDR3 DNA sequence: TGTGACAGTAGCAGACAGGGTCGAGGAACTGATGCTTTCTTT. Amino acid sequence: CDSSRQGRGTDAFF. The chain is built from TRBV19 and TRBJ1-1, with TRBD1 matching over 7 bases. The CDR3 has 14 amino acids. CDR1 and CDR2 from the germline V gene are LNHDA and SQIVND (reference sequence). The entire variable domain, with the rest obtained from reference TRBV19 and TRBJ1-1, is as follows: DGGITQSPKYLFRKEGQNVTLSCEQNLNHDAMYWYRQDPGQGLRLIYYSQIVNDFQKGDIAEGYSVSREKKESFPLTVTSAQKNPTAFYLCDSSRQGRGTDAFFGQGTRLTVV.

This clone was counted a few times. A read error may explain this, as a much larger clone is one base away. This chain links TRBV29-1 with TRBJ2-5, with D possibly being TRBD2 (5 bases). Trimming cost V 4 bases and J 2 bases, with 11 bases left between them. This CDR3 has 13 amino acids. CDR1 is SQVTM, CDR2 ANQGSEA, per germline. DNA for the CDR3: TGCAGCGTTGCAGCGTTAGCGCAAGAGACCCAGTACTTC. This translates into CSVAALAQETQYF.